The 21 T cell receptor beta chains reported below all come from one sample, sequenced in a study of T-cell memory formation after mild COVID-19. TCRdb re-analysed the 5' RACE reads in MiXCR, keeping a single row per CDR3 protein. The sample yields about 420,000 distinct CDR3 sequences, 23% seen once. Sequences were obtained from PBMCs or a T cell subset sorted from them (not recorded which). These receptors all stem from an adult woman who had mild COVID-19 (a few samples of this study predate the infection). Cell type and time point are not known.

The chain has TRBV20-1 and TRBJ2-1, with D possibly TRBD2 on 6 matching bases. Germline CDR1 reads DFQATT; CDR2 reads SNEGSKA (reference sequence). This CDR3 contains 14 residues. V was pared by 3 bases and J by 2 bases, with 11 bases between. DNA for the CDR3: TGCAGTGCTAGCCACGGGAGCCCCTACAATGAGCAGTTCTTC. Encoded protein: CSASHGSPYNEQFF.

This clonotype showed up just a few times. The gene calls are TRBV12-3 or TRBV12-4 and TRBJ1-4, with D hard to call. Trimming pared 5 bases from V and 10 bases from J, leaving 14 bases between. This CDR3 region has 13 residues. The chain's CDR3 is CASSQKFVAKLFF. The CDR3 bases are TGTGCCAGCAGTCAAAAGTTCGTGGCAAAACTGTTTTTT.

This clonotype was observed a handful of times. The V and J genes are TRBV4-2 and TRBJ2-7; TRBD1 is a possible D gene (6 bases). This CDR3 is 18 amino acids long. Germline V CDR1 and CDR2: LGHNA, YNFKEQ. Trimming left V 0 bases short and J 0 bases short, with 18 bases between. The CDR3 is CASSQDNLRTAISYEQYF. DNA of the CDR3: TGTGCCAGCAGCCAAGATAACCTTAGGACAGCGATCTCCTACGAGCAGTACTTC.

This clonotype was seen ten or more times. J is TRBJ2-3 and V is TRBV7-6, with 7 bases identical to TRBD2. Unmatched junction bases numbered 7, after V lost 1 base and J lost 0 bases. The CDR3 runs 17 residues. Germline CDR1 SGHVS, CDR2 FNYEAQ. The CDR3 DNA is TGTGCCAGCAGCTTAGAGGGCGGGAGAGGGAGCACAGATACGCAGTATTTT. Protein product: CASSLEGGRGSTDTQYF.

There are a few counts of this clonotype. The V call is TRBV15, the J call TRBJ2-3; D is undetermined. Germline CDR1 and CDR2: LNHNV and YYDKDF (reference sequence). The length of the CDR3 is 16 residues. The germline V and J ends were trimmed by 1 base and 0 bases, with 11 bases remaining between them. As DNA, the CDR3 is TGTGCCACCAGCAGAGGTGTTGGCGGTAGCACAGATACGCAGTATTTT. As protein: CATSRGVGGSTDTQYF.

The rearrangement uses TRBV5-6 and TRBJ2-7; D call uncertain. The CDR3 has 14 amino acids. Per germline, CDR1 SGHDT and CDR2 YYEEEE. The V gene lost 4 bases and the J gene lost 6 bases, with 17 bases spanning the gap. CDR3 sequence reads: CASSPPQPPAEQYF. The CDR3 region has the DNA TGTGCCAGCAGCCCCCCCCAGCCTCCTGCCGAGCAGTACTTC.

The J gene is TRBJ1-1, the V gene TRBV25-1; no definite D call. The CDR3 has 14 amino acids. Germline V gene lookup returns CDR1 MGHDK and CDR2 SYGVNS. V lost 2 bases to trimming and J lost 7 bases, with 14 bases between them. CDR3 nucleotides: TGTGCCAGCAGTGAAGGTGGGCGTAATATTGAAGCTTTCTTT. This sequence encodes CASSEGGRNIEAFF.

The J gene is TRBJ2-3, the V gene TRBV15; 8 nucleotides agree with TRBD1. J lost 2 bases, V lost 5 bases, and 3 bases had no gene match. The V gene's germline CDR1 is LNHNV and CDR2 YYDKDF (reference sequence). The CDR3 sequence is 14 residues long. The CDR3 nucleotides read TGTGCCACCAGCCGACAGGGGTTCACAGATACGCAGTATTTT. Protein sequence: CATSRQGFTDTQYF.

The J gene is TRBJ2-7, the V gene TRBV5-1; 13 nucleotides line up with TRBD2. Looked up from germline, CDR1 is SGHRS and CDR2 is YFSETQ. This CDR3 region has 15 residues. The trim removed 3 bases at V and 4 bases at J, leaving 4 bases unmatched. CDR3 in DNA: TGCGCCAGCAGCTGGACTAGCGGGAGTAGGTACGAGCAGTACTTC. Its translation is CASSWTSGSRYEQYF. The full variable domain, in which reference TRBV5-1 and TRBJ2-7 provide the parts outside the CDR3, is KAGVTQTPRYLIKTRGQQVTLSCSPISGHRSVSWYQQTPGQGLQFLFEYFSETQRNKGNFPGRFSGRQFSNSRSEMNVSTLELGDSALYLCASSWTSGSRYEQYFGPGTRLTVT.

This clonotype was seen more than once but under ten times. The CDR3 coding sequence is TGTGCCAGCAGCGTATCCCCAGGACGCGGAGAGACCCAGTACTTC. Amino acids: CASSVSPGRGETQYF. V gene TRBV9 combines with J gene TRBJ2-5; no clear D gene. The CDR3 spans 15 residues. Between the trimmed V and J ends, which lost 1 base and 4 bases, there was a span of 14 bases. Germline CDR1 SGDLS, CDR2 YYNGEE. The full variable domain, with the rest looked up from reference TRBV9 and TRBJ2-5, is DSGVTQTPKHLITATGQRVTLRCSPRSGDLSVYWYQQSLDQGLQFLIQYYNGEERAKGNILERFSAQQFPDLHSELNLSSLELGDSALYFCASSVSPGRGETQYFGPGTRLLVL.

This rearrangement joins TRBV19 to TRBJ2-7; TRBD2 matches 10 bases. Germline trimming cut 4 bases from V and 2 bases from J; bases unmatched to any gene: 8. Per the germline V gene, CDR1 is LNHDA and CDR2 is SQIVND (reference sequence). This CDR3 is built from 16 residues. The CDR3 DNA sequence: TGTGCCAGTAGTAACCCGGGGGGACTAGCGCCCTACGAGCAGTACTTC. This codes for CASSNPGGLAPYEQYF.

The rearrangement links TRBV12-3 or TRBV12-4 to TRBJ2-3; 7 bases align to TRBD2. After removal of 2 bases from V and 4 bases from J, the junction contained 3 bases not matched to a gene. The CDR3 runs 14 residues. The CDR3 loop is CASSLQLASDTQYF. For the CDR3, the DNA is TGTGCCAGCAGTTTACAACTAGCGTCAGATACGCAGTATTTT.

The V gene is TRBV5-1, the J gene TRBJ1-1; perhaps TRBD1 as D (6 bases). V was shortened by 3 bases and J by 5 bases, with 14 bases between the two germline ends. The CDR3 extends over 14 amino acids. Germline V lookup: CDR1 SGHRS, CDR2 YFSETQ. CDR3 nucleotides: TGCGCCAGCAGCTCCTCGGGCAGGGGTACTGAAGCTTTCTTT. Translating it yields CASSSSGRGTEAFF.

In its sample, this clonotype was seen a few times. The rearrangement joins TRBV7-6 to TRBJ1-1; D not certain. CDR1 SGHVS and CDR2 FNYEAQ come from the germline V gene. The V gene lost 3 bases and the J gene lost 1 base, with 18 bases spanning the gap. The CDR3 extends over 17 amino acids. The CDR3 region has the DNA TGTGCCAGCAGCTTGGCTTCGGTATTTGACGCGAACACTGAAGCTTTCTTT. Translation gives CASSLASVFDANTEAFF.

This clonotype was counted many times. This sequence joins TRBV10-3 and TRBJ1-1, with 10 nucleotides matching TRBD1. This CDR3 comprises 16 residues. Trimming took 2 bases from V and 1 from J; bases not matched to a gene: 4. Per germline, CDR1 ENHRY and CDR2 SYGVKD. Here the CDR3 DNA reads TGTGCCATCAGTGAGGACAGGGGGCATGGGAACACTGAAGCTTTCTTT. The encoded protein is CAISEDRGHGNTEAFF.

This clonotype was counted only a few times. This chain uses TRBV2 with TRBJ2-2; tentatively, D is TRBD2 (6 bases). CDR3 length equals 14 residues. V was pared by 6 bases and J by 6 bases, with 14 bases between. In germline, CDR1 is SNHLY, CDR2 FYNNEI. The CDR3 nucleotides are TGTGCCAGCAGCCCTGCCCCTAGCGCCGGGGAGCTGTTTTTT. It yields the protein CASSPAPSAGELFF.

In this sample, this clonotype turned up a few times. This chain joins TRBV5-1 and TRBJ2-7, with TRBD1 matching over 8 bases. This CDR3 has 15 amino acids. V shed 1 base and J 5 bases; nucleotides not matched to a gene: 8. The germline V gene encodes CDR1 SGHRS and CDR2 YFSETQ. The CDR3 coding sequence is TGCGCCAGCAGCTTGAGCGGCAGGGGGCATGACGAGCAGTACTTC. This sequence encodes CASSLSGRGHDEQYF.

The CDR3 loop reads CSVENYRGGYTF. The DNA of the CDR3 is TGCAGCGTTGAAAACTACAGGGGTGGCTACACCTTC. The rearrangement joins TRBV29-1 to TRBJ1-2; 7 bases align to TRBD1. V lost 2 bases, J lost 7 bases, and 4 bases stayed unmatched. In germline, CDR1 is SQVTM, CDR2 ANQGSEA. The CDR3 runs to 12 residues.

The chain carries TRBV20-1 and TRBJ2-3; D may match TRBD1 or TRBD2 (6 bases each). Germline V gene lookup returns CDR1 DFQATT and CDR2 SNEGSKA (reference sequence). V shed 5 bases and J shed 1 base, with 16 bases lying between them. The CDR3 is 15 residues long. The CDR3 DNA follows: TGCAGTGCTGACGTCCGGGGGCGCGGCACAGATACGCAGTATTTT. Encoded protein: CSADVRGRGTDTQYF.

This clonotype was recorded a few times. The chain joins TRBV14 to TRBJ1-1, with 7 bases lining up with TRBD1. The germline V gene has CDR1 SGHDN and CDR2 FVKESK. J lost 0 bases, V lost 0 bases, and 4 bases had no gene match. The CDR3 is 16 residues long. CDR3 residues: CASSQDWGQLNTEAFF. In DNA form, the CDR3 reads TGTGCCAGCAGCCAAGATTGGGGACAGTTGAACACTGAAGCTTTCTTT.

This clonotype showed up just a few times. The rearrangement joins TRBV12-3 or TRBV12-4 to TRBJ2-4; 7 bases match TRBD1. The V segment lost 4 bases and the J segment 4 bases; nucleotides outside the gene matches: 7. The CDR3 contains 15 residues. DNA of the CDR3: TGTGCCAGCAGTTCTACCGGGGACAGAAAAAACATTCAGTACTTC. It is translated as CASSSTGDRKNIQYF.